The TCR beta chain described here comes from a study of CD8+CD57+ T cells in acquired aplastic anemia. Study as a whole: Quantities of DNA derived from sorted CD4+ and CD8+ cells averaged approximately 3 ug.

CDR3 and TCR beta VDJ profiling relied on a genomic DNA template. Using its own MiXCR run on the reads, TCRdb lists one record per CDR3 protein. The sample consists of about 210,000 distinct CDR3 sequences, 61% of them appearing once. Looked up from germline, CDR1 is SGDLS and CDR2 is YYNGEE. CDR3 length: 13 residues. V shed 4 bases and J shed 8 bases, with 13 bases lying between them. Whole-study findings and limits: Patients and controls shared just under 30 CD8+ CDR3 sequences, highly expressed in patients.

This clonotype was seen many times. Its antigen remains unknown. Sequencing was done on a sample of sorted CD4+, CD8+, or CD8+CD57+ T cells (not recorded which) from PBMCs. This sequence joins TRBV9 and TRBJ2-1; D is unresolved. The sequence came from a human donor in good health. The CDR3 DNA reads TGTGCCAGCAGCACCACCTATGGTTATGAGCAGTTCTTC. Its translation is CASSTTYGYEQFF. The complete variable domain, with remaining parts taken from reference TRBV9 and TRBJ2-1, reads DSGVTQTPKHLITATGQRVTLRCSPRSGDLSVYWYQQSLDQGLQFLIQYYNGEERAKGNILERFSAQQFPDLHSELNLSSLELGDSALYFCASSTTYGYEQFFGPGTRLTVL.